This TCR beta chain comes out of a study of regulatory T cells in long-lasting Graves disease. Study context: Over 5 years on antithyroid drugs plus positive TSH receptor antibodies marked Graves' disease as persistent. Regarding the study as a whole: Sample size was small, which may have lowered accuracy.

Ten or more counts support this clonotype. What it binds is not known. The TCR beta library used iRepertoire HTBI primers with Arm-PCR amplification of CDR3. TCRdb reprocessed the multiplex PCR reads via MiXCR and lists one record per CDR3 protein. The data show 350,000 to 450,000 distinct CDR3 sequences, with around 20% seen just once and about 13% held by the top ten. Described time point: persistent/refractory GD, antithyroid drugs over 5 years with positive TRAb. PBMCs were the source of the RNA used for TCR sequencing. American Thyroid Association guidelines defined how Graves' disease was diagnosed. This CDR3 region has 14 residues. CDR1 DFQATT and CDR2 SNEGSKA come from the germline V gene (reference sequence). Trimming took 5 bases from V and 7 from J, leaving 20 bases between them.

The specimen was peripheral blood mononuclear cells (PBMCs), collected when the disease was refractory, from a patient treated with antithyroid drugs. This sequence was found in a female donor with Graves disease. The chain employs TRBV20-1 and TRBJ1-1, with D maybe TRBD1 (5 bases). CDR3 loop: CSAEGTANRDEAFF. The CDR3 DNA sequence: TGCAGTGCTGAGGGGACGGCTAATCGGGATGAAGCTTTCTTT.